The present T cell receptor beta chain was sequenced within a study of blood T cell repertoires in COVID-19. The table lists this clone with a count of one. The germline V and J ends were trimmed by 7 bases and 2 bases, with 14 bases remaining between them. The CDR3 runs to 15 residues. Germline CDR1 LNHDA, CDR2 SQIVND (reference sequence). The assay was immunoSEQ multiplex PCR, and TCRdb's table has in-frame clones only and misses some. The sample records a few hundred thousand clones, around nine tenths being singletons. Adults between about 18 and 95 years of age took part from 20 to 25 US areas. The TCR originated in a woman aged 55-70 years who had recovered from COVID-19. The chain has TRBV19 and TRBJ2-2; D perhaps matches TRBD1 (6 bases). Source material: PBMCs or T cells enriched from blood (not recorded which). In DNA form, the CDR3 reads TGTGCCAGTACTCCCCGGGACACCAACACCGGGGAGCTGTTTTTT. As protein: CASTPRDTNTGELFF.